This TCR beta chain was captured in a study of cytomegalovirus exposure and HLA in healthy donors (dated by TCRdb to the late 2010s). With regard to the full study: In an earlier analysis of about 560 of the donors, roughly 300 Gb of sequence data and roughly 100 million unique TCR beta sequences from roughly 190 million T cells were reported. Roughly 300 gigabases of sequencing data and around 85 million unique TCR sequences made up an early release that covered under 750 HLA-typed donors. The genetic ancestry cluster associated with self-reported Caucasian donors included around 76% of the roughly 360 genotyped donors. The study aimed to test whether signatures of past pathogen exposure could be identified by cataloging public T cell receptors. The study used immunosequencing to profile the T cell repertoires of several hundred subjects and linked those repertoires to cytomegalovirus serostatus. Along with the approximately 700-subject first cohort, a separate validation cohort of over 90 different subjects was used. To predict cytomegalovirus infection status, the study brought together high-throughput TCR immunosequencing, statistical association of individual TCRs with disease status, and machine learning. A later analysis re-analyzed previously published TCR beta repertoires from roughly 600 donors and added high-resolution HLA genotyping to study TCR occurrence patterns. The later analysis used no new phenotypic data to find candidate immune exposures, relying instead on TCR beta sequences and their occurrence across donors. In an earlier analysis of more than 550 of the donors, high-throughput TCR beta sequencing was used to judge whether each TCR beta V gene segment behaved as functional or pseudogenic. Alongside the repertoire data, information on donor age, sex, ethnicity and CMV serostatus was compiled. Genome-wide SNP genotypes for about three fifths of the roughly 670 donors were used in a later genetic analysis, which treated that subset as a discovery cohort. Every discovery cohort repertoire had been produced on one sequencing platform. Both class I and class II loci were covered by HLA typing, at four-digit resolution. Typing coverage differed by locus: A, B, C, DRB1 and DQB1 were typed in about 629-640 donors, DQA1 in around 500, DPA1 in around 580, and DPB1 in just under 490. Because of strong linkage in the cohort, roughly five DR-DQ haplotypes were treated as single units for association and clustering. On average, approximately 250,000 unique TCR beta nucleotide sequences were sequenced per donor among 398 genotyped donors of the cohort, with 15% to 20% of those sequences being non-productive.

Notes on this clone: Its antigen is not yet known. No qualities accompany the bases; no much larger clone lies one base away. Other DNA sequences in this sample translate to the same CDR3.

Trimming takes 5 bases off V and 5 bases off J; junction bases not matched to a gene: 9. CDR1 is given as SEHNR and CDR2 as FQNEAQ, both from the germline V gene (reference sequence). The CDR3 runs 16 amino acids, cysteine and phenylalanine included. CDR3 DNA is the only sequence kept; it has 48 bases, read in frame from the first base. The cohort consisted of 666 healthy bone marrow donors. Cohort members were all nominally healthy when sampled, although unrecorded immune exposures were likely present. The donor was CMV seropositive and was included in the group of 250 to 300 seropositive cohort members. Every donor gave a peripheral blood sample, and the peripheral blood mononuclear cells from that sample were used for TCR beta sequencing. Genomic DNA extraction from the blood cell samples was performed with the Qiagen DNeasy Blood Extraction Kit. What the research found in general, with its limitations: In a later analysis, 15,000 to 20,000 TCR beta sequences were associated with specific HLA alleles at a false discovery rate of 0.05. The presence/absence analyses assumed that sequencing depth was roughly uniform across donors, and that assumption may not be true. A further reported finding was that TCR beta sequences accurately predicted the HLA-A and HLA-B alleles for most subjects in the first cohort. While some public TCRs were present in many individuals, most TCR sequences turned up only very rarely across donors. In a later analysis, most CMV-associated TCR beta chains were found to appear HLA-restricted, with HLA associations seemingly driven largely by CMV exposure. Immune exposure information for the cohort was limited to CMV serostatus. According to the authors, the approach could potentially be generalized to other disease states and immunological phenotypes. A cluster of highly shared sequence variants was judged likely to be a technical artifact of the sequencing pipeline. According to a later analysis, parvovirus B19, influenza, CMV and Epstein-Barr virus appeared linked to several top co-occurrence clusters. Linkage disequilibrium might explain the correlated functional status among segregating V segments, but an unknown experimental factor could not be ruled out. In a later genetic analysis, a missense DCLRE1C variant was associated with V-gene and J-gene trimming of TCR beta chains, and the association was replicated in an independent cohort. Compared with equally common non-associated chains, HLA-associated TCR beta chains in a later analysis were more clonally expanded and had lower generation probabilities. According to a later analysis, TCR association rates differed among HLA loci, with DRB1 alleles showing the most associated TCRs and HLA-C alleles showing the fewest. Over 15 rarely observed V segments, including chromosome 9 orphons, were excluded from the earlier analysis of approximately 500 of the donors because counts were too low. Assigning TCR associations to individual alleles was difficult when HLA alleles, especially DR and DQ, strongly co-occurred. The study listed 150 to 200 TCR beta chains as associated with cytomegalovirus. Because the 87-base-pair reads could not distinguish some IMGT-functional V segments, including TRBV6-2 and TRBV6-3, those segments were excluded. HLA typing was unavailable for some donors at each locus, so association tests used only the typed subset. Broadly in line with IMGT annotations, most TCR beta V segments showed up in productive rearrangements about 87% or about 30% of the time in an earlier analysis of several hundred of the donors. In vitro tests confirmed that three of the cytomegalovirus-associated TCR beta chains recognize cytomegalovirus antigens. The classifier was reported to diagnose cytomegalovirus status with high specificity and sensitivity in both the original and validation cohorts. According to a later genetic analysis, donors in an Asian-associated ancestry cluster had fewer N-insertions in productive TCRs than the roughly 670-donor mean. Only TCR beta chains were sequenced in this cohort, and the absence of alpha or paired-chain data limited detectable features.

Libraries were prepared through the immunoSEQ multiplex PCR assay. For the multiplex PCR, a mixture combining 60 forward primers for TCR Vbeta segments and 13 reverse primers for TCR Jbeta segments was used. The CDR3 region of rearranged TCR beta genes was amplified from genomic DNA with a multiplex PCR assay. Amplified TCR beta libraries were sequenced as 87-base-pair reads on the Illumina HiSeq System. In the paper's pipeline: A later analysis counted about 80 million unique TCR beta chains across the 500 to 850 repertoires, and around 12 million of these chains were shared by at least two donors. A nearest-neighbor algorithm error-corrected the raw reads and collapsed the reads into unique sequences, merging closely related sequences to remove PCR and sequencing errors. CDR3 sequences were aligned to IMGT reference sequences to assign V, D and J gene segments. For a sequence to be retained, a match of at least six nucleotides was required to both a V gene segment and a J gene segment. Rearrangements were classified as productive when the CDR3 lacked stop codons and remained in frame with V and J, and all other rearrangements were classified as non-productive. Following IMGT convention, CDR3 was defined as the stretch from the second conserved V-encoded cysteine up to the conserved J-encoded phenylalanine. The earlier analysis of 587 of the donors excluded sequences that lacked an unambiguous match to a single V gene segment. In an earlier analysis of a few hundred of the donors, V segments were called functional above 56.7% productive rearrangements and were called segregating when the between-donor standard deviation exceeded 5%. A statistical classification framework was built to diagnose cytomegalovirus status from the catalog of TCR beta chain sequences. A later analysis assigned V and J genes by comparing TCR nucleotide sequences with IMGT/GENE-DB human TR gene sequences. Using the TCRdist pipeline, a later analysis assigned CDR3 sequences along with most-parsimonious VDJ recombination scenarios. In a later analysis, each TCR beta chain was defined by its CDR3 amino acid sequence together with its V-gene family, and reads lacking a unique V-gene family were excluded. To address suspected cross-contamination and a sequencing artifact, a later analysis removed roughly 580 highly shared, low-generation-probability nucleotide sequences. A later analysis calculated a clonal expansion index for each public chain from normalized within-repertoire ranks of inferred template counts. In a later analysis, generation probabilities were computed using a VDJ recombination model fitted to out-of-frame rearrangements, and the results were checked against IGoR. Hypergeometric tests were used in a later analysis to score TCR-TCR, TCR-HLA and TCR-CMV co-occurrence, with a repertoire-size bias correction applied to the TCR pairs. To estimate false discovery rates, a later analysis permuted the HLA or CMV assignments 20 times. A later analysis grouped co-occurring TCRs with DBSCAN, adding TCRdist sequence similarity when clustering within HLA-allele-positive subsets. Co-occurrence clustering excluded repertoires with fewer than 30,000 or more than 120,000 public chains, plus five with anomalous nucleotide sharing. The table comes from immuneACCESS by way of TCRdb, which keeps in-frame sequences with V and J called. Part of the clones is missing from these tables; in studies checked, under half for an unresolved V gene and the rest for unknown reasons. V, J and clone size derive from that table, while D and trimming were established from the DNA sequence. Present in this sample are approximately 140,000 clones, 65% to 80% of which were seen just once. The top ten clones comprise 8.8% of the sample.

This chain is built from TRBV7-9 and TRBJ1-6, and TRBD1 matches 7 of the central bases. This receptor was identified in a woman between 50 and 59 years old in good health and CMV-seropositive. Sequences were obtained from PBMCs. Here is the DNA: TGTGCCAGCAGCCCGGACCCGGGACAGAATAATTCACCCCTCCACTTT. Translation gives CASSPDPGQNNSPLHF.